This TCR beta chain was sequenced in a study of shared clonotypes between healthy human individuals. Study-level results: Clonotype sharing among donors likely depends on sequencing depth. Relative to memory subsets, naive subsets generally showed larger estimated richness.

Clones were read by immunoSEQ multiplex PCR, and TCRdb kept only the in-frame ones, dropping some. Of nearly 600,000 clones in the sample, around 95% were seen once. The naive CD8 subset, CD45RO-negative cells positively selected for CCR7, excluded terminally differentiated effector memory CD45RA+ cells. Points on this clone: The antigen is not known.

The CDR3 consists of 14 residues. Germline V gives CDR1 SGHDT, CDR2 YYEEEE. V was cut by 1 base and J by 3 bases, with 11 bases left in between. This sequence was found in a young woman in good health. This rearrangement joins TRBV5-6 to TRBJ2-7, with D perhaps TRBD1 (6 bases). Material for sequencing was naive CD8+ T cells sorted from blood. The DNA of the CDR3 is TGTGCCAGCAGCTTGATACAGGGAAACTACGAGCAGTACTTC. It translates to CASSLIQGNYEQYF.